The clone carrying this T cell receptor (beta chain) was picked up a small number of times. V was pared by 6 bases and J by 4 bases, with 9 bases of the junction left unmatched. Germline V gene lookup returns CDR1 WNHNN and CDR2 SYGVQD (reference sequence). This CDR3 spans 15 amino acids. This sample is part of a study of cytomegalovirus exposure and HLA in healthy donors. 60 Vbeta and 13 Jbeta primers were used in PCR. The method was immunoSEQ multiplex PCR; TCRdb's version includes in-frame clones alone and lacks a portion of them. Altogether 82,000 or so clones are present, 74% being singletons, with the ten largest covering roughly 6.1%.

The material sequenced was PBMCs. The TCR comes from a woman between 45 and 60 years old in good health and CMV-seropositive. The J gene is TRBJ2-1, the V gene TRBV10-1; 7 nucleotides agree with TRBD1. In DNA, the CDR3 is TGCGCCAGCAGCCCCAGCAGGGGGAATTACAATGAGCAGTTCTTC. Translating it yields CASSPSRGNYNEQFF.